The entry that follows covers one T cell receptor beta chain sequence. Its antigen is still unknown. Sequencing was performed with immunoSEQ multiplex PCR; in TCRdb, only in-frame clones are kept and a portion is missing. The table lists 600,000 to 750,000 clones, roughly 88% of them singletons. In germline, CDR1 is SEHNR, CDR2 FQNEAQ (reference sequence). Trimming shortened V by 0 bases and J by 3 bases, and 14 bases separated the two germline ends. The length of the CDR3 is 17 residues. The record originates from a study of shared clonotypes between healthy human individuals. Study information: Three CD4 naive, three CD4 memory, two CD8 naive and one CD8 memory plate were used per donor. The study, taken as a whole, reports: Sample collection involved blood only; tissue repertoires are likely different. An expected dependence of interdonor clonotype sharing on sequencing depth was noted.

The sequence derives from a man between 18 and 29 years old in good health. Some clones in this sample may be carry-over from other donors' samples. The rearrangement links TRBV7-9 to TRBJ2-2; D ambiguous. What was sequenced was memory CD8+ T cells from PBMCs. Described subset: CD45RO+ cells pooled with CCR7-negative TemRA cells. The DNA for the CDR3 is TGTGCCAGCAGCTTAGCGGGGTATCAGACGGACACCGGGGAGCTGTTTTTT. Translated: CASSLAGYQTDTGELFF. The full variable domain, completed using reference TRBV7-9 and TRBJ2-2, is DTGVSQNPRHKITKRGQNVTFRCDPISEHNRLYWYRQTLGQGPEFLTYFQNEAQLEKSRLLSDRFSAERPKGSFSTLEIQRTEQGDSAMYLCASSLAGYQTDTGELFFGEGSRLTVL.